This TCR beta chain was identified during a study of T-cell reconstitution after alpha-beta-depleted transplantation in children. Trimming took off 7 bases at V and 4 bases at J, with 16 bases between the two ends. Looked up from germline, CDR1 is SQVTM and CDR2 is ANQGSEA. The CDR3 runs 13 residues. This clonotype was detected many times. Its antigen is undetermined. Regarding the study as a whole: Reportedly, alpha-beta T cells present about two months post-transplant originated from several hundred expanded clones of graft origin. Surviving thymic progenitors and recipient T cells were the source of high TCRbeta diversity at day 60 in some patients. At one year after transplant, newly produced T cells mostly accounted for T-cell counts and diversity.

TCRbeta library preparation incorporated unique molecular identifiers. TCRdb re-called the PCR reads with MiXCR, one entry per CDR3 protein. The profile covers 480,000 or so distinct CDR3 sequences, with more than 9% appearing a single time and 2% to 2.5% taken by the ten largest. The sample in question was PBMCs, obtained before TCRalphabeta/CD19-depleted stem cell transplant. The receptor was isolated from a child younger than 10 with inherited bone marrow failure, due to receive a stem cell transplant. The chain is built from TRBV29-1 and TRBJ2-5; D may be TRBD1 (6 bases). CDR3 in DNA: TGCAGCGGGGATCAACAGGGTCGAGAGACCCAGTACTTC. Translated, it gives CSGDQQGRETQYF.